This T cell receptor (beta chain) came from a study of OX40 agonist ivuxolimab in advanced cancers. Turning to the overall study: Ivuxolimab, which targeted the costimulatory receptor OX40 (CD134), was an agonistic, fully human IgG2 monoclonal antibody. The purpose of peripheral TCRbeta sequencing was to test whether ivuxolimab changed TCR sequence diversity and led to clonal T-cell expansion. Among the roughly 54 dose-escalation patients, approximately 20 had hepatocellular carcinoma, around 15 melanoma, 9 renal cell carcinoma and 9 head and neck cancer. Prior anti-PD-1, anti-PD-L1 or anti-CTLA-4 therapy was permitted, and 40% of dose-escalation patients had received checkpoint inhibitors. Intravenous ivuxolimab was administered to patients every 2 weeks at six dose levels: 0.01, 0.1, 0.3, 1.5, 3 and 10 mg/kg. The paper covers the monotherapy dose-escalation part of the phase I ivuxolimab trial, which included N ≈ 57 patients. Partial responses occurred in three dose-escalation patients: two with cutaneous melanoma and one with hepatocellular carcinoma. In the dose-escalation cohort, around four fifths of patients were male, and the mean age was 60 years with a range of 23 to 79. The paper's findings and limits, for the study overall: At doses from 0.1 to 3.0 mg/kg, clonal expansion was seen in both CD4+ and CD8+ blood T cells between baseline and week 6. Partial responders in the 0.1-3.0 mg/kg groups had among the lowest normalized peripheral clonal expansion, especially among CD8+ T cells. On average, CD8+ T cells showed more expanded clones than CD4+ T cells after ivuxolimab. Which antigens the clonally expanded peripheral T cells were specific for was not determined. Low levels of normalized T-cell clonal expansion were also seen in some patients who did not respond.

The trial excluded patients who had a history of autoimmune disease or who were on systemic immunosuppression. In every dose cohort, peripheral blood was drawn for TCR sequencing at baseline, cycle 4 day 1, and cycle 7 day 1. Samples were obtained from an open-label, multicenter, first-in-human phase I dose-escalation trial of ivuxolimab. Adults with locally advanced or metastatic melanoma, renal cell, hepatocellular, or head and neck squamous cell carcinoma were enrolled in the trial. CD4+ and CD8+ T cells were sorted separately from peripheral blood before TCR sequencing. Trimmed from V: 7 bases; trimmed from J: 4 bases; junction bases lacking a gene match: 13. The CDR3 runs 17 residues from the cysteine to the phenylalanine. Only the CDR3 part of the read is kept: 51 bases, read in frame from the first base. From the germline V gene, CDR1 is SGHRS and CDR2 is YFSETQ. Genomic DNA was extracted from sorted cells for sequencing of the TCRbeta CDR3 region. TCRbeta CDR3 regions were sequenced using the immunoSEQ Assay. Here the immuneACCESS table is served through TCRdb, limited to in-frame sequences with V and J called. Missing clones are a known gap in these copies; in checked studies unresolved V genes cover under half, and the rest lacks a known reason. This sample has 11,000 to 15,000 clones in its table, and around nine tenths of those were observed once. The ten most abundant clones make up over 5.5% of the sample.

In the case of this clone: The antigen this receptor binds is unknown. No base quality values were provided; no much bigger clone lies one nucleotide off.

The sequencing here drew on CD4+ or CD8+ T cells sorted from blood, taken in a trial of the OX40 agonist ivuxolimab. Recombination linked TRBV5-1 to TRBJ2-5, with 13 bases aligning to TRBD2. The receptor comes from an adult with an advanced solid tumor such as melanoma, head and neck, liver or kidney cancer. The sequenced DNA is TGCGCCAGCGCCTCGGGCCCGACTAGCGGGGGGTTAGAGACCCAGTACTTC. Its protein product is CASASGPTSGGLETQYF. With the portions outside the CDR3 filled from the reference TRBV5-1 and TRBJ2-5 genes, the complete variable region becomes KAGVTQTPRYLIKTRGQQVTLSCSPISGHRSVSWYQQTPGQGLQFLFEYFSETQRNKGNFPGRFSGRQFSNSRSEMNVSTLELGDSALYLCASASGPTSGGLETQYFGPGTRLLVL.